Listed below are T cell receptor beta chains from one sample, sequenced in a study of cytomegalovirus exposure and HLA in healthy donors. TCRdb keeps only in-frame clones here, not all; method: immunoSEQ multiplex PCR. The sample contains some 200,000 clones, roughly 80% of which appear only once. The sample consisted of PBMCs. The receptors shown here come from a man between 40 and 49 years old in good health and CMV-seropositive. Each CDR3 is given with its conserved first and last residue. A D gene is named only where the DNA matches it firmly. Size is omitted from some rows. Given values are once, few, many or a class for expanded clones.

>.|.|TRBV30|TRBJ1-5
CAWSAGDHQPQHF
TGTGCCTGGAGTGCAGGGGACCATCAGCCCCAGCATTTT
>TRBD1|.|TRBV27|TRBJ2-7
CASSLGGQGDEQYF
TGTGCCAGCAGTTTAGGAGGACAGGGGGACGAGCAGTACTTC
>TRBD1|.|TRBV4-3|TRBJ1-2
CASSPRQGPSGYTF
TGCGCCAGCAGCCCAAGACAGGGCCCTAGTGGCTACACCTTC
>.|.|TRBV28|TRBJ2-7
CASSLLALEQYF
TGTGCCAGCAGCCTCCTAGCGCTCGAGCAGTACTTC
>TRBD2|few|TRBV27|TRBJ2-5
CASSSSGGPRTQYF
TGTGCCAGCAGTTCTAGCGGGGGTCCTCGGACCCAGTACTTC
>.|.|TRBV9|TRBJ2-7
CASSAGLGATYEQYF
TGTGCCAGCAGCGCTGGATTGGGGGCAACCTACGAGCAGTACTTC
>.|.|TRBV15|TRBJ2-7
CATSRDRGANEQYF
TGTGCCACCAGCAGAGATCGGGGGGCGAACGAGCAGTACTTC
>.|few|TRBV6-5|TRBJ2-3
CASSYGRGGPNTQYF
TGTGCCAGCAGTTACGGGAGGGGGGGCCCAAATACGCAGTATTTT
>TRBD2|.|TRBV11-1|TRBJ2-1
CASSSGLQTYNEQFF
TGTGCCAGCAGCTCGGGACTACAGACATACAATGAGCAGTTCTTC
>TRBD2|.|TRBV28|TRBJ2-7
CASSWTSGTYEQYF
TGTGCCAGCAGCTGGACTAGCGGGACCTACGAGCAGTACTTC
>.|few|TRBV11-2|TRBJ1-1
CASSRGGAEAFF
TGTGCCAGCAGCCGGGGTGGGGCTGAAGCTTTCTTT
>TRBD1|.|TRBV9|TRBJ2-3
CASSRTGMTDTQYF
TGTGCCAGCAGCCGGACAGGGATGACAGATACGCAGTATTTT
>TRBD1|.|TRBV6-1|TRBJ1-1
CASSIGQGVNTEAFF
TGTGCCAGCTCAATTGGACAGGGCGTGAACACTGAAGCTTTCTTT
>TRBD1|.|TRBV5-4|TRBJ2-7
CASSLVGRQGDEQYF
TGTGCCAGCAGCTTGGTAGGGAGACAGGGGGACGAGCAGTACTTC
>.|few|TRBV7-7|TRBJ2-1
CASSLAGGAHFDYNEQFF
TGTGCTAGCAGCTTAGCTGGCGGGGCTCACTTTGACTACAATGAGCAGTTCTTC
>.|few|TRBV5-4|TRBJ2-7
CASSSNSYEQYF
TGTGCCAGCAGCTCCAACTCCTACGAGCAGTACTTC
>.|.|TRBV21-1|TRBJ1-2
CASSPKNRGRYTF
TGTGCCAGCAGCCCGAAGAACAGGGGTCGCTACACCTTC
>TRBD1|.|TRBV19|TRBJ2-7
CASSAPKAPGQTSSVQYF
TGTGCCAGTAGTGCACCTAAAGCCCCGGGACAGACCTCCTCGGTGCAGTACTTC
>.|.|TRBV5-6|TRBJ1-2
CASRRTGANYGYTF
TGTGCCAGCAGACGGACGGGAGCTAACTATGGCTACACCTTC
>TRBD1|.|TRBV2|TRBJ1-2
CASSDHAGQGGYTF
TGTGCCAGCAGTGATCATGCCGGACAGGGCGGCTACACCTTC
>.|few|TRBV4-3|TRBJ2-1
CASRQWVLQGNEQFF
TGCGCCAGCAGACAATGGGTCTTGCAGGGCAATGAGCAGTTCTTC
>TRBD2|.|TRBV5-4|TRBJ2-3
CASSSSGEGTQYF
TGTGCCAGCAGCTCGTCGGGGGAGGGTACGCAGTATTTT
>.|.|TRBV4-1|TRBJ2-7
CASSQLEGAPYEQYF
TGCGCCAGCAGCCAGCTCGAAGGGGCTCCCTACGAGCAGTACTTC
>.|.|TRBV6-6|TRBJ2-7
CASRRPIDEQYF
TGTGCCAGCAGGCGTCCTATTGACGAGCAGTACTTC
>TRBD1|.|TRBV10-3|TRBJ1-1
CAISGGQGKDTEAFF
TGTGCCATCAGTGGGGGACAGGGGAAGGACACTGAAGCTTTCTTT
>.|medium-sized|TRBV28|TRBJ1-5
CASTPDYSNQPQHF
TGTGCCAGCACCCCAGACTATAGCAATCAGCCCCAGCATTTT
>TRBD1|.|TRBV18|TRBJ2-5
CASSPPGQGGETQYF
TGTGCCAGCTCACCACCGGGACAGGGTGGAGAGACCCAGTACTTC
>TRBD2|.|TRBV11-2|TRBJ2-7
CASSHRTSGPEQYF
TGTGCCAGCAGCCATCGGACTAGCGGGCCCGAGCAGTACTTC
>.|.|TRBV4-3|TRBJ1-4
CASSQATVRNEKLFF
TGCGCCAGCAGCCAAGCGACAGTCCGTAATGAAAAACTGTTTTTT
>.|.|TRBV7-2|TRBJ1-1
CASSLGGDWGTEAFF
TGTGCCAGCAGCTTAGGGGGGGATTGGGGCACTGAAGCTTTCTTT
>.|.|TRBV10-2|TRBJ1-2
CASSESEIYGYTF
TGCGCCAGCAGTGAGTCGGAGATATATGGCTACACCTTC
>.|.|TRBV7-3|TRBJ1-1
CASREQGRPEAFF
TGTGCCAGCAGGGAGCAGGGCCGGCCTGAAGCTTTCTTT
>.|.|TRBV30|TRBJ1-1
CAWSRGFTEAFF
TGTGCCTGGAGCAGGGGATTCACTGAAGCTTTCTTT
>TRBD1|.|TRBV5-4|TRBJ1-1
CASSWDSLDTEAFF
TGTGCCAGCAGCTGGGACAGCCTCGACACTGAAGCTTTCTTT
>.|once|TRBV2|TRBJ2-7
CASFPGSSYEQYF
TGTGCCAGCTTCCCGGGGAGCTCCTACGAGCAGTACTTC
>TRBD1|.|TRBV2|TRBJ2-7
CASVGGQEVYEQYF
TGTGCCTCGGTCGGGGGACAGGAGGTGTACGAGCAGTACTTC
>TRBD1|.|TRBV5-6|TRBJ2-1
CASSFGTGVVNEQFF
TGTGCCAGCAGCTTTGGGACAGGGGTAGTCAATGAGCAGTTCTTC
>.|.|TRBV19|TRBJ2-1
CASSIRHVGAGQLVRHEQFF
TGTGCCAGTAGTATAAGGCATGTAGGCGCGGGACAGCTAGTTAGGCATGAGCAGTTCTTC
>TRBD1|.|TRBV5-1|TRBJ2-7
CASSILTGAIEQYF
TGCGCCAGCAGCATTCTGACAGGGGCTATTGAGCAGTACTTC
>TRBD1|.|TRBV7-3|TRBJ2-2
CASSSRTGGYAGELFF
TGTGCCAGCAGCTCTAGAACAGGGGGCTACGCCGGGGAGCTGTTTTTT
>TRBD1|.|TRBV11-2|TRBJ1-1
CASSLLTGVEAFF
TGTGCCAGCAGCCTCCTGACAGGGGTTGAAGCTTTCTTT
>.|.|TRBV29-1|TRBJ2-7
CSVVLQSYEQYF
TGCAGCGTTGTCTTACAGAGCTACGAGCAGTACTTC
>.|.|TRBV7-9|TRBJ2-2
CASSALAGATGELFF
TGTGCCAGCAGTGCTCTGGCAGGGGCCACCGGGGAGCTGTTTTTT
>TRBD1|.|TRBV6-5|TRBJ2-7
CASSLRTGTVYEQYF
TGTGCCAGCAGCCTCCGCACCGGGACAGTTTACGAGCAGTACTTC
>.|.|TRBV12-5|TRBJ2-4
CASGLLLGGPRGNIQYF
TGTGCTAGTGGTTTGTTGCTTGGTGGGCCTAGGGGAAACATTCAGTACTTC
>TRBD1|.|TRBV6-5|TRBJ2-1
CASSSGGSEQFF
TGTGCCAGCAGTTCAGGGGGCAGCGAGCAGTTCTTC
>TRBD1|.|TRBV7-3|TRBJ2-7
CASSSRQGWEQYF
TGTGCCAGCAGCTCGAGACAGGGGTGGGAGCAGTACTTC
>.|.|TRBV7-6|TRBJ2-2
CASSPTPSLDTGELFF
TGTGCCAGCAGCCCGACTCCCTCGCTGGACACCGGGGAGCTGTTTTTT
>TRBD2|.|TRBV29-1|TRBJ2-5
CSVVLAGETQYF
TGCAGCGTCGTACTAGCGGGAGAGACCCAGTACTTC